A single sample gave rise to the 19 T cell receptor beta chains below, sequenced in a study of blood T cell repertoires in COVID-19 (TCRdb year 2020). Libraries were constructed by the immunoSEQ multiplex PCR assay. In its TCRdb copy, this immuneACCESS table keeps in-frame sequences only and misses some clones. Where compared with another copy, unresolved V genes explain less than half of these, and the others have no known cause. This sample comprises more than 60,000 clones, 75% to 90% of them detected only once. The leading ten clones occupy around 5.3% of the sample. The source material was peripheral blood. Receptors originate from a man in his 60s with active or convalescent COVID-19.

Only a few counts were recorded for this clone. The chain has TRBV6-6 and TRBJ1-4, with 7 bases that match TRBD1. There are 14 residues in the CDR3. CDR1 and CDR2 from the germline V gene are MNHNY and SVGAGI (reference sequence). V lost 6 bases and J lost 3; bases outside the gene matches: 4. CDR3 sequence: CASRRDSSNEKLFF. The CDR3 region has the DNA TGTGCCAGCAGGAGGGACAGCTCTAATGAAAAACTGTTTTTT.

The chain uses TRBV6-1 and TRBJ1-5; no reliable D call. V gave up 3 bases and J gave up 0 bases, with 6 bases separating them. The CDR3 spans 14 residues. CDR1 and CDR2 (germline): MNHNS, SASEGT. Here the CDR3 reads CASSDYGSNQPQHF. For the CDR3, the DNA is TGTGCCAGCAGTGATTACGGTAGCAATCAGCCCCAGCATTTT.

V and J are TRBV3-1 (or the pseudogene TRBV3-2) and TRBJ2-5; 14 bases are a match to TRBD2. The V segment lost 4 bases and the J segment 5 bases; nucleotides outside the gene matches: 12. Germline V gene data show CDR1 as LGHDT and CDR2 as YNNKEL (reference sequence). CDR3 size: 18 residues. The CDR3 is CASSLIPGLAGAGETQYF. The DNA of the CDR3 is TGTGCCAGCAGCCTTATTCCGGGACTAGCGGGGGCCGGGGAGACCCAGTACTTC.

J is TRBJ1-5 and V is TRBV19; 8 positions match TRBD1. Germline V gives CDR1 LNHDA, CDR2 SQIVND (reference sequence). CDR3 size: 13 residues. V shed 4 bases, J shed 5 bases, and the junction held 1 base outside the gene matches. The CDR3 sequence: CASSTGQDQPQHF. The CDR3 nucleotides read TGTGCCAGTAGTACGGGACAGGATCAGCCCCAGCATTTT.

This CDR3 is CASSLQNYGYTF. The DNA for the CDR3 is TGTGCCAGCAGTTTACAAAACTATGGCTACACCTTC. This chain connects TRBV28 to TRBJ1-2; D gene uncertain. Trimming removed 2 bases from V and 2 bases from J, with 3 bases in between. The CDR3 runs to 12 residues. Germline lookup yields CDR1 MDHEN and CDR2 SYDVKM.

J is TRBJ1-6 and V is TRBV5-4; weak D call: TRBD1 (6 bases). Deletions cut 2 bases from V and 9 bases from J, with 18 bases between. The germline V gene has CDR1 SGHNT and CDR2 YYREEE (reference sequence). This CDR3 is built from 16 residues. The CDR3 DNA is TGTGCCAGCAGCTTTGGGACACCAGGCCCCCTTTCACCCCTCCACTTT. It translates to CASSFGTPGPLSPLHF. The full variable domain, rest sourced from reference TRBV5-4 and TRBJ1-6, is ETGVTQSPTHLIKTRGQQVTLRCSSQSGHNTVSWYQQALGQGPQFIFQYYREEENGRGNFPPRFSGLQFPNYSSELNVNALELDDSALYLCASSFGTPGPLSPLHFGNGTRLTVT.

The chain couples TRBV2 to TRBJ2-2; the D is unclear. This CDR3 contains 12 residues. V lost 11 bases, J lost 8 bases, and 15 bases lay in between. Germline CDR1 is SNHLY and CDR2 is FYNNEI. The CDR3 region is CACRRGRGELFF. The CDR3 bases are TGTGCCTGCCGGAGAGGTAGAGGGGAGCTGTTTTTT.

This clone was detected only a few times. This chain links TRBV7-2 with TRBJ1-2; unclear D gene. V lost 5 bases and J lost 8, with 12 bases in between. Germline CDR1 is SGHTA and CDR2 is FQGNSA. The CDR3 has 12 residues. CDR3 protein: CASSPDLNGYTF. The CDR3 coding sequence is TGTGCCAGCAGCCCAGACTTAAACGGCTACACCTTC.

This clone was observed a handful of times. The rearrangement joins TRBV5-1 to TRBJ1-2; weak D call: TRBD1 (5 bases). Germline loops: CDR1 SGHRS, CDR2 YFSETQ. The CDR3 totals 14 residues. V was shortened by 1 base and J by 7 bases, with 14 bases between the two germline ends. In nucleotides, the CDR3 is TGCGCCAGCAGCTTGTCCGGAACCCAGGGTGGCTACACCTTC. As protein: CASSLSGTQGGYTF.

The J gene is TRBJ1-2, the V gene TRBV5-4; D uncertain. V lost 3 bases to trimming and J lost 5 bases, with 11 bases between them. In germline, CDR1 is SGHNT, CDR2 YYREEE (reference sequence). This CDR3 comprises 13 residues. Here the CDR3 DNA reads TGTGCCAGCAGCTCGGGATTTTCATATGGCTACACCTTC. This sequence encodes CASSSGFSYGYTF.

The V and J genes are TRBV18 and TRBJ2-5; no clear D gene. This CDR3 has 14 residues. Per germline, CDR1 KGHSH and CDR2 LQKENI. The V gene lost 0 bases and the J gene lost 4 bases, with 9 bases spanning the gap. The CDR3 coding sequence is TGTGCCAGCTCACCACCGATATACTCAGAGACCCAGTACTTC. This gives the protein CASSPPIYSETQYF.

The genes are TRBV19 and TRBJ2-5, with 13 bases matching TRBD2. Germline CDR1 is LNHDA and CDR2 is SQIVND (reference sequence). This CDR3 is 16 amino acids long. Trimming took 3 bases from V and 5 from J; bases not matched to a gene: 6. DNA of the CDR3: TGTGCCAGTAGTATCTCTGGGACTAGCGGGGCGGAGACCCAGTACTTC. Its translation: CASSISGTSGAETQYF.

The CDR3 sequence: CASSPRGTGELFF. In DNA form, the CDR3 reads TGTGCCAGCTCACCAAGGGGTACCGGGGAGCTGTTTTTT. This chain links TRBV18 with TRBJ2-2; D may be TRBD1 (5 bases). The CDR3 length is 13 residues. The germline V and J ends were trimmed by 2 bases and 5 bases, with 6 bases remaining between them. Germline lookup yields CDR1 KGHSH and CDR2 LQKENI.

In its sample, this clone was seen once. Other DNA sequences in this sample translate to the same CDR3. The V gene is TRBV19, the J gene TRBJ1-5; D not certain. V lost 4 bases and J lost 6, with 7 bases in between. The CDR3 is made up of 12 amino acids. CDR1 LNHDA and CDR2 SQIVND come from the germline V gene (reference sequence). In DNA, the CDR3 is TGTGCCAGTAGTACACTTAGTCAGCCCCAGCATTTT. Protein product: CASSTLSQPQHF.

This clone was seen just once. The chain links TRBV7-3 to TRBJ2-5, with 7 nucleotides matching TRBD2. The CDR3 extends over 13 amino acids. Looked up from germline, CDR1 is SGHTA and CDR2 is FQGTGA. J was trimmed by 10 bases and V by 4 bases; bases with no gene match: 9. The CDR3 DNA reads as TGTGCCAGCAGCTCGGATCGCTCGGGGGGCCAGTACTTC. Protein sequence: CASSSDRSGGQYF.

This clone was seen repeatedly, ten times or more. This chain uses TRBV6-2 or TRBV6-3 with TRBJ2-1; 9 bases match TRBD2. The CDR3 totals 16 residues. The ends lost 6 bases at V and 6 bases at J; junction bases unmatched: 12. CDR1 and CDR2 (germline): MNHEY, SVGEGT. CDR3 protein: CASSHPRERGANEQFF. The CDR3 nucleotides read TGTGCCAGCAGCCATCCCCGAGAGCGGGGGGCCAATGAGCAGTTCTTC.

J is TRBJ2-7 and V is TRBV5-5, with TRBD2 identical over 9 bases. CDR1 and CDR2 from the germline V gene are SGHKS and YYEKEE (reference sequence). This CDR3 is 12 amino acids long. V shed 4 bases and J 4 bases; nucleotides not matched to a gene: 0. The CDR3, as DNA: TGTGCCAGCAGCGCGGGGGGGTACGAGCAGTACTTC. Translating gives CASSAGGYEQYF.

This rearrangement joins TRBV27 to TRBJ2-5; TRBD2 aligns across 10 bases. Per the germline V gene, CDR1 is MNHEY and CDR2 is SMNVEV (reference sequence). Trimming removed 4 bases from V and 5 bases from J; junction bases left unmatched: 7. The CDR3 has 15 residues. CDR3 region: CASSSHLAGVETQYF. CDR3 in DNA: TGTGCCAGCAGTTCCCACCTAGCGGGGGTGGAGACCCAGTACTTC.

The chain combines TRBV13 with TRBJ1-1; tentative D call: TRBD1 (5 bases). Looked up from germline, CDR1 is PRHDT and CDR2 is FYEKMQ (reference sequence). The length of the CDR3 is 15 residues. Trimming shortened V by 3 bases and J by 10 bases, and 21 bases separated the two germline ends. CDR3 DNA: TGTGCCAGCAGCTTTCGCGGGACGGTTGAACAAGGAGCTTTCTTT. It encodes CASSFRGTVEQGAFF.